The 10 T cell receptor beta chains below come from one sample, sequenced in a study of T cells in Graves' hyperthyroidism and ophthalmopathy (dated by TCRdb to between 2018 and 2021). Library preparation was by multiplex PCR. TCRdb records Illumina HiSeq 2000 as the sequencer. The TCR beta CDR3 regions were amplified from the RNA transcripts. The first round of RT-PCR for the TCR CDR3 was performed with the HTBI primer set and the Qiagen OneStep RT-PCR kit. Starting from the raw public reads, TCRdb applied fastp trimming at Q25, assembled clones with MiXCR and retained in-frame beta chains. Each entry merges the rows of one CDR3 protein and shows their most common DNA and genes. The sample records approximately 430,000 distinct CDR3 sequences, around 16% of which are singletons. The ten largest clones add up to 7.7% of the sample. The sample comprised blood. These receptors were obtained from a woman aged 18-29 years with Graves' hyperthyroidism.

This clonotype appeared many times. The genes are TRBV6-1 and TRBJ2-4; no reliable D call. In germline, CDR1 is MNHNS, CDR2 SASEGT. This CDR3 spans 13 amino acids. V was shortened by 1 base and J by 5 bases, with 6 bases between the two germline ends. The DNA of the CDR3 is TGTGCCAGCAGTGAAGGTCGGGAAAACATTCAGTACTTC. Its protein product is CASSEGRENIQYF.

This clonotype was counted many times. The CDR3 region is CSAQRQWAGELFF. The CDR3 DNA follows: TGCAGTGCTCAAAGGCAGTGGGCCGGGGAGCTGTTTTTT. This chain uses TRBV20-1 with TRBJ2-2, with no clear D. Trimming stripped 5 bases from V and 6 bases from J, with 13 bases between. Germline V CDR1 and CDR2: DFQATT, SNEGSKA (reference sequence). The CDR3 has 13 residues.

The table lists this clonotype with a few counts. CDR3 sequence reads: CASSLDHTGPRRGGLFF. In DNA form, the CDR3 reads TGTGCCAGCAGCTTAGATCATACGGGACCGCGCCGTGGTGGTCTGTTTTTT. The rearrangement links TRBV7-2 to TRBJ1-4, with D maybe TRBD1 (5 bases). This CDR3 is built from 17 residues. V was clipped by 1 base and J by 14 bases, with 26 bases between them. Germline V gene sequence: CDR1 SGHTA, CDR2 FQGNSA.

There are many counts of this clonotype. This chain uses TRBV2 with TRBJ1-5, with a tentative D call TRBD1 (5 bases). Germline-derived CDR1 and CDR2 are SNHLY and FYNNEI. The CDR3 is made up of 14 amino acids. Between the trimmed V and J ends, which lost 6 bases and 5 bases, there was a span of 14 bases. This CDR3 is CASRTGKGDQPQHF. The DNA of the CDR3 is TGTGCCAGCAGGACCGGGAAAGGGGATCAGCCCCAGCATTTT. The full variable domain, in which reference TRBV2 and TRBJ1-5 provide the parts outside the CDR3, is EPEVTQTPSHQVTQMGQEVILRCVPISNHLYFYWYRQILGQKVEFLVSFYNNEISEKSEIFDDQFSVERPDGSNFTLKIRSTKLEDSAMYFCASRTGKGDQPQHFGDGTRLSIL.

This clonotype turned up a few times. The chain has TRBV5-1 and TRBJ2-3; 10 bases align to TRBD2. V lost 0 bases and J lost 7; bases outside the gene matches: 8. CDR3 size: 16 residues. Germline V gene lookup returns CDR1 SGHRS and CDR2 YFSETQ. CDR3 DNA: TGCGCCAGCAGCTTGGAGCCTAGCGGGGGACCCAATACGCAGTATTTT. As protein: CASSLEPSGGPNTQYF.

This clonotype showed up many times. The rearrangement joins TRBV7-8 to TRBJ1-1; D call uncertain. CDR3 length equals 14 residues. V lost 2 bases to trimming and J lost 5 bases, with 12 bases between them. Per the germline V gene, CDR1 is SGHVS and CDR2 is FQNEAQ. In DNA, the CDR3 is TGTGCCAGCAGCTTATTGGGAAAGGGAACTGAAGCTTTCTTT. Translation: CASSLLGKGTEAFF.

This clonotype appeared many times. This chain connects TRBV5-1 to TRBJ2-1, with D hard to call. CDR1 and CDR2 (germline): SGHRS, YFSETQ. The CDR3 has 15 residues. Trimming left V 7 bases short and J 3 bases short, with 17 bases between. In nucleotides, the CDR3 is TGCGCCAGCCGGCCCCGGCCGGAACTCTACAATGAGCAGTTCTTC. This encodes CASRPRPELYNEQFF. The entire variable domain, with the rest obtained from reference TRBV5-1 and TRBJ2-1, is as follows: KAGVTQTPRYLIKTRGQQVTLSCSPISGHRSVSWYQQTPGQGLQFLFEYFSETQRNKGNFPGRFSGRQFSNSRSEMNVSTLELGDSALYLCASRPRPELYNEQFFGPGTRLTVL.

The V call is TRBV6-1, the J call TRBJ1-4; TRBD1 agrees at 8 bases. Germline lookup yields CDR1 MNHNS and CDR2 SASEGT. The CDR3 has 14 residues. V trimming: 5 bases; J trimming: 10 bases; junction bases outside the gene matches: 9. The CDR3 here is CASSYGQGAGKLFF. DNA of the CDR3: TGTGCCAGCAGTTACGGCCAGGGGGCCGGAAAACTGTTTTTT.

This clonotype was detected ten times or more. J is TRBJ2-5 and V is TRBV20-1, with 10 bases that match TRBD2. The germline V gene encodes CDR1 DFQATT and CDR2 SNEGSKA (reference sequence). This CDR3 contains 14 residues. Trimming took 6 bases from V and 1 from J; bases not matched to a gene: 5. In nucleotides, the CDR3 is TGCAGTGCCCCGAAGCGGGAGGGCCAAGAGACCCAGTACTTC. It yields the protein CSAPKREGQETQYF.

This clonotype was detected many times. This chain uses TRBV25-1 with TRBJ2-7, with TRBD2 as a possible D gene (7 bases). The V gene lost 2 bases and the J gene lost 6 bases, with 17 bases spanning the gap. Germline values: CDR1 MGHDK, CDR2 SYGVNS. The CDR3 has 15 residues. The CDR3 DNA follows: TGTGCCAGCAGTGAAGGGGGGGCGCAGGGGACCGAGCAGTACTTC. This encodes CASSEGGAQGTEQYF.